This T cell receptor (beta chain) was sequenced during a study of T cell repertoires in cytomegalovirus infection. On the study more broadly: HLA-B-restricted CMV epitopes that are well studied were used alongside recently identified HLA-C-restricted ones. Through public TCR beta signatures, both CMV infection and matching HLA type were indicated. General study findings and limits: Accumulated public TCR beta family frequency recognized individuals carrying CMV together with the relevant HLA. Dominating the ex vivo response were HLA-C-restricted CMV-specific TCR beta clonotypes.

This clonotype was counted a few times. What it binds is not known. V shed 8 bases and J shed 1 base, with 17 bases lying between them. The CDR3 is 16 residues long. Per germline, CDR1 ENHRY and CDR2 SYGVKD. TCRdb passed the reads through MiXCR, listing each CDR3 protein once. In the table there are approximately 310,000 distinct CDR3 sequences, around 25% of which are singletons. V gene TRBV10-3 combines with J gene TRBJ2-2; TRBD2 might be the D (6 bases). The sample consisted of cultured PBMCs, taken from culture after CMV antigen stimulation. The origin of this receptor is a human donor in good health (CMV status not recorded). Some clones in this sample may be carry-over from other donors' samples. The CDR3 region is CAIGKEGRMNTGELFF. Written as DNA, the CDR3 is TGTGCCATCGGGAAGGAGGGACGGATGAACACCGGGGAGCTGTTTTTT.